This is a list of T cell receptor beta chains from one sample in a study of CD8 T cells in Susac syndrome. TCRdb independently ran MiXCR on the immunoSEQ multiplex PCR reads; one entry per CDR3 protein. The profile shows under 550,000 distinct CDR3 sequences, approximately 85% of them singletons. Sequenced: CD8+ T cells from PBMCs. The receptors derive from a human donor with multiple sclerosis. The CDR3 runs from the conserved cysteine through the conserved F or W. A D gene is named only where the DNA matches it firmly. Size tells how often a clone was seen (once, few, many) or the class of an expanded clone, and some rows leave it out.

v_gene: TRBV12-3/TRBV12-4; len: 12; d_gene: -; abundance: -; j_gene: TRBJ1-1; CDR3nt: TGTGCCATCGGTTTGGGAGGAACTGAAGCTTTCTTT; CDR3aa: CAIGLGGTEAFF
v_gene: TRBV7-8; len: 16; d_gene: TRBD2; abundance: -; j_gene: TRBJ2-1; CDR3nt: TGTGCCAGCAGCCCCTGGACTAGCGGGGGGGTAGATGAGCAGTTCTTC; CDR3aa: CASSPWTSGGVDEQFF
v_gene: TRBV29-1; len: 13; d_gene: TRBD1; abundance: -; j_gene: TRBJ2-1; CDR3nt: TGCAGCGTCCTCCGGGACAGGAAAAATGAGCAGTTCTTC; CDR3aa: CSVLRDRKNEQFF
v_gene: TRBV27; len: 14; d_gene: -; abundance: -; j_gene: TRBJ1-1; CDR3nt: TGTGCCAGCTTTCCGATGAGGGGAGACACTGAAGCTTTCTTT; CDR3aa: CASFPMRGDTEAFF
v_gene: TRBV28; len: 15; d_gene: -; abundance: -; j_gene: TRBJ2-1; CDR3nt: TGTGCCAGCAGTTTTTTGCGGTGGGCCTACAATGAGCAGTTCTTC; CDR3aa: CASSFLRWAYNEQFF
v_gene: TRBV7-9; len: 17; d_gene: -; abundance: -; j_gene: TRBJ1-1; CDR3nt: TGTGCCAGCAGCCGGACGGACCTAAGCCTAATGAACACTGAAGCTTTCTTT; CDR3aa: CASSRTDLSLMNTEAFF
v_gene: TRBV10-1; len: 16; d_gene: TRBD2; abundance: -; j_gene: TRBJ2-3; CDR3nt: TGCGCCAGCAGTGAGTCCCCTAGCGGAGCGGCAGATACGCAGTATTTT; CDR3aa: CASSESPSGAADTQYF
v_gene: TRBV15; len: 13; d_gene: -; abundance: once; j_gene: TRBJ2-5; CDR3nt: TGTGCCACCAGCAGAGTGGTAGCCGAGACCCAGTACTTC; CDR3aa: CATSRVVAETQYF
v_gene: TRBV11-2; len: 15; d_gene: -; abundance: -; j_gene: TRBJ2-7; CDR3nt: TGTGCCAGCAGCTTAATCGCAGGGACAACCTACGAGCAGTACTTC; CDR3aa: CASSLIAGTTYEQYF
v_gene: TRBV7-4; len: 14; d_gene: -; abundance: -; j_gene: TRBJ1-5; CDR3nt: TGTGCCAGCACGCGACCGGTTCTGGATCAGCCCCAGCATTTT; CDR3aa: CASTRPVLDQPQHF